This T cell receptor (beta chain) was identified during a study of T cells in Graves' hyperthyroidism and ophthalmopathy. The J segment lost 7 bases and the V segment lost 5 bases, leaving 16 bases of the junction unmatched. This CDR3 comprises 17 residues. CDR1 is LGHDT, CDR2 YNNKEL, per germline (reference sequence). Amplification targeted TCR beta CDR3 regions from RNA transcripts. First-round RT-PCR of the TCR CDR3 relied on the HTBI primer set. TCRdb analysed the multiplex PCR reads with MiXCR anew, one entry per CDR3 protein. The table has more than 350,000 distinct CDR3 sequences, around 15% seen once. This clonotype was found many times.

The J gene is TRBJ2-1, the V gene TRBV3-1; the match to TRBD2 covers 8 bases. Sequencing was done on a sample of blood. This receptor was identified in a woman between 55 and 75 years old with Graves' ophthalmopathy. The CDR3 region is CASSKRQAGAWDNEQFF. CDR3 DNA: TGTGCCAGCAGCAAACGACAAGCGGGAGCGTGGGATAATGAGCAGTTCTTC.